These 5 T cell receptor beta chains originate from one sample sequenced in a study of blood T cell repertoires in COVID-19. Profiling relied on immunoSEQ multiplex PCR, and the TCRdb table lists in-frame clones only, not all of them. The sample holds hundreds of thousands of clones, about 82% seen once. The material sequenced was peripheral blood. Receptors were obtained from a woman of 80 years or more with COVID-19, enrolled during active disease.

This clone was observed once. The V call is TRBV24-1, the J call TRBJ1-2, with D maybe TRBD1 (5 bases). Trimming took off 6 bases at V and 7 bases at J, with 14 bases between the two ends. The germline CDR1 and CDR2 sequences are KGHDR and SFDVKD. The CDR3 consists of 13 residues. The CDR3: CATSSDPRVGYTF. The CDR3 region has the DNA TGTGCCACCAGTTCAGATCCCAGGGTTGGCTACACCTTC.

The V gene is TRBV3-1 (or the pseudogene TRBV3-2), the J gene TRBJ1-5; a weak D match, TRBD1 (6 bases). CDR1 and CDR2 from the germline V gene are LGHDT and YNNKEL (reference sequence). The CDR3 has 13 residues. Trimming shortened V by 3 bases and J by 7 bases, and 10 bases separated the two germline ends. In nucleotides, the CDR3 is TGTGCCAGCAGCCAGGGGGCTCGGCAGCCCCAGCATTTT. This codes for CASSQGARQPQHF.

This chain uses TRBV28 with TRBJ1-4; the match to TRBD1 covers 9 bases. Germline assignment: CDR1 MDHEN and CDR2 SYDVKM. The length of the CDR3 is 15 residues. The V gene end was trimmed by 5 bases and the J gene end by 2 bases; junction bases not matched to a gene: 3. The CDR3 DNA reads TGTGCCAGCAGTAATACAGGGGGCACTAATGAAAAACTGTTTTTT. Translating gives CASSNTGGTNEKLFF.

J is TRBJ2-1 and V is TRBV7-9; the D gene is possibly TRBD2 (5 bases). V lost 2 bases, J lost 6 bases, and 8 bases lay in between. Germline CDR1 reads SEHNR; CDR2 reads FQNEAQ (reference sequence). CDR3 length: 13 amino acids. The CDR3 loop is CASSLILANEQFF. The CDR3 DNA reads as TGTGCCAGCAGCTTAATTCTAGCCAATGAGCAGTTCTTC.

This chain connects TRBV6-6 to TRBJ2-2, with 10 bases that match TRBD1. Germline-derived CDR1 and CDR2 are MNHNY and SVGAGI (reference sequence). The junction had 5 bases not matched to a gene; V was cut back by 5 bases and J by 5 bases. The CDR3 covers 15 residues. Here the CDR3 reads CASSRQGALTGELFF. CDR3 nucleotides: TGTGCCAGCAGTCGACAGGGGGCGTTAACCGGGGAGCTGTTTTTT.